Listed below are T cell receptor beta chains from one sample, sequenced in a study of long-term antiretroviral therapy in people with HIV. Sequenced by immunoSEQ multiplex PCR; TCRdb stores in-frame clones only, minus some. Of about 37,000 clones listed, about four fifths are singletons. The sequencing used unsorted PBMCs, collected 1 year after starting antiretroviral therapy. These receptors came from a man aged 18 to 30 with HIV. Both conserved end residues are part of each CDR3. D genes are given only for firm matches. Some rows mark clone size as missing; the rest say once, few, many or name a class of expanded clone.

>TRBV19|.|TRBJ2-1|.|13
CASSIGDGGEQFF
TGTGCCAGTAGTATAGGGGACGGAGGTGAGCAGTTCTTC
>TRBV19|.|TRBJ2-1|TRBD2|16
CASSSRSGSNVNEQFF
TGTGCCAGTAGTAGTCGTAGCGGGAGCAACGTCAATGAGCAGTTCTTC
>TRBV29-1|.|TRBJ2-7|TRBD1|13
CSVGDRGPREQYF
TGCAGCGTTGGAGACAGGGGGCCGCGTGAGCAGTACTTC
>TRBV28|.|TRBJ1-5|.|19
CASNSGRGDTSLGNQPQHF
TGTGCCAGCAACTCTGGGCGGGGGGATACCTCCTTGGGCAATCAGCCCCAGCATTTT
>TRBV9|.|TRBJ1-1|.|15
CASSPEGQGNTEAFF
TGTGCCAGCAGCCCGGAAGGACAAGGGAACACTGAAGCTTTCTTT
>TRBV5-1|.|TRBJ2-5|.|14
CASSLNGGRETQYF
TGCGCCAGCAGCTTGAACGGAGGGAGAGAGACCCAGTACTTC
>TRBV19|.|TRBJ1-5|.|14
CASSVGQENQPQHF
TGTGCCAGTAGTGTCGGACAAGAAAATCAGCCCCAGCATTTT
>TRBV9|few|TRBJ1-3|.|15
CASSVDGSSGNTIYF
TGTGCCAGCAGCGTAGACGGATCCTCTGGAAACACCATATATTTT
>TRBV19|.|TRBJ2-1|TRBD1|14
CASSTGTGGNEQFF
TGTGCCAGTAGTACCGGGACAGGAGGCAATGAGCAGTTCTTC
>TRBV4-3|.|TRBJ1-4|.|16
CASSQDHEGTNEKLFF
TGCGCCAGCAGCCAAGACCACGAGGGGACTAATGAAAAACTGTTTTTT
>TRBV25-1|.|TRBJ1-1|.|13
CASTRGAYTEAFF
TGTGCCAGCACGCGCGGGGCCTACACTGAAGCTTTCTTT
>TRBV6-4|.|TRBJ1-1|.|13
CASSDRANTEAFF
TGTGCCAGCAGTGACCGGGCTAACACTGAAGCTTTCTTT
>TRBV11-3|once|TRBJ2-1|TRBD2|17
CASSLASLAGGDNEQFF
TGTGCCAGCAGCTTAGCCTCGCTAGCGGGAGGGGACAATGAGCAGTTCTTC
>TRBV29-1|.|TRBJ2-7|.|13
CSVEEGANYEQYF
TGCAGCGTTGAAGAGGGGGCAAATTACGAGCAGTACTTC
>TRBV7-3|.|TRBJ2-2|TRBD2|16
CASSVRLAGAPGELFF
TGTGCCAGCAGCGTTAGGCTAGCGGGAGCCCCCGGGGAGCTGTTTTTT
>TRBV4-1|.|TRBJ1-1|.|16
CASSQEAASRNTEAFF
TGCGCCAGCAGCCAAGAAGCCGCATCTAGGAACACTGAAGCTTTCTTT
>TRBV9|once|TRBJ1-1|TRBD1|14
CASSARDRATEAFF
TGTGCCAGCAGCGCCCGGGACAGGGCCACTGAAGCTTTCTTT
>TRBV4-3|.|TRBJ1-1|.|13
CASSQGRNTEAFF
TGCGCCAGCAGCCAAGGTCGGAACACTGAAGCTTTCTTT
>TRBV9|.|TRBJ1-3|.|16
CASSVGGRHSGNTIYF
TGTGCCAGCAGCGTAGGTGGGCGTCACTCTGGAAACACCATATATTTT
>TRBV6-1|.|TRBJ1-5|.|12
CASSEVWVGPFF
TGTGCCAGCAGTGAAGTATGGGTAGGGCCATTTTTT